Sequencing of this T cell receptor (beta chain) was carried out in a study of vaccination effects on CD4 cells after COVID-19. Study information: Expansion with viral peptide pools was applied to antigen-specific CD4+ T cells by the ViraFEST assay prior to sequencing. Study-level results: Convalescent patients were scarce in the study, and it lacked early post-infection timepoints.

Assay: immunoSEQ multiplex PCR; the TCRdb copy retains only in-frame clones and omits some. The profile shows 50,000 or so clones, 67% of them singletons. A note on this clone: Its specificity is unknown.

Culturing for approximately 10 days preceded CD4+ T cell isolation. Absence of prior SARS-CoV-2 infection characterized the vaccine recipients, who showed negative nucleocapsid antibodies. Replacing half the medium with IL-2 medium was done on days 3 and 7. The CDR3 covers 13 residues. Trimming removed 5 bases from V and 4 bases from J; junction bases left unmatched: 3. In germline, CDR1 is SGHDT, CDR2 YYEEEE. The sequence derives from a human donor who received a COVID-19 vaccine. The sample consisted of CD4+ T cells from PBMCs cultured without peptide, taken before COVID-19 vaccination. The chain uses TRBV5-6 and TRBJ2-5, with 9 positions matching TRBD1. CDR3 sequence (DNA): TGTGCCAGCAGTACAGGGGGCCGAGAGACCCAGTACTTC. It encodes CASSTGGRETQYF.